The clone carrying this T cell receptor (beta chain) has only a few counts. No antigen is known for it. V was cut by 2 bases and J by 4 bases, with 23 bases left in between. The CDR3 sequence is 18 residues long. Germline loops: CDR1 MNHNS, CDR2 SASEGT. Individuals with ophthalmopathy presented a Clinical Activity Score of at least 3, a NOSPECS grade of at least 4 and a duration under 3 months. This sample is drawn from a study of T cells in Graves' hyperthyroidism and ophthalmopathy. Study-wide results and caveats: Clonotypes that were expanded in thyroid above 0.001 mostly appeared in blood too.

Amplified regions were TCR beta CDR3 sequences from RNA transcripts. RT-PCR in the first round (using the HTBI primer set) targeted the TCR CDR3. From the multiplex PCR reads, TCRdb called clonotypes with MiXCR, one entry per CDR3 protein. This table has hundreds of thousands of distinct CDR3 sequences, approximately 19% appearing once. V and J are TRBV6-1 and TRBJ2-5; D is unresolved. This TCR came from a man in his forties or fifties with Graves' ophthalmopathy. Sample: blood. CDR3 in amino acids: CASSEKSLPYLHGETQYF. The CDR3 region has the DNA TGTGCCAGCAGTGAAAAGTCACTACCTTATCTCCACGGAGAGACCCAGTACTTC.